One sample yielded the 16 T cell receptor beta chains listed below, sequenced in a study of a mutant IDH1 vaccine in newly diagnosed glioma. Specified time point: week 5, during vaccination. The study gave 300 ug of mutant IDH1 20-mer peptide per vaccine dose, with topical imiquimod. Measured with immunoSEQ multiplex PCR; TCRdb has only the in-frame clones, and not every one. The data hold some 55,000 clones, with around 90% observed a single time. These receptors' antigens are unknown. The material sequenced was PBMCs, taken from a glioma patient whose treatment included an IDH1 peptide vaccine. These receptors all stem from a woman in her thirties or forties with glioma.

This clone was detected once. The chain employs TRBV11-2 and TRBJ1-3, with 10 positions matching TRBD1. Germline loops: CDR1 SGHAT, CDR2 FQNNGV. CDR3 size: 15 residues. V lost 6 bases, J lost 3 bases, and 5 bases stayed unmatched. The CDR3 region is CASRMTGGGGNTIYF. In DNA form, the CDR3 reads TGTGCCAGCAGGATGACAGGGGGCGGTGGAAACACCATATATTTT.

The CDR3 region is CASSQVAGAYEQYF. The CDR3 nucleotides read TGTGCCAGCAGCCAGGTAGCGGGAGCCTACGAGCAGTACTTC. V is TRBV14 and J is TRBJ2-7; 9 positions match TRBD2. The CDR3 is 14 residues long. In germline, CDR1 is SGHDN, CDR2 FVKESK. Losses at the gene ends were 3 bases for V and 2 bases for J; bases not matched to a gene: 2. The whole variable domain, filled in from reference TRBV14 and TRBJ2-7, reads EAGVTQFPSHSVIEKGQTVTLRCDPISGHDNLYWYRRVMGKEIKFLLHFVKESKQDESGMPNNRFLAERTGGTYSTLKVQPAELEDSGVYFCASSQVAGAYEQYFGPGTRLTVT.

The chain couples TRBV5-1 to TRBJ1-5; TRBD1 matches 8 bases. The ends lost 0 bases at V and 4 bases at J; junction bases unmatched: 6. Germline V CDR1 and CDR2: SGHRS, YFSETQ. The CDR3 has 16 residues. The CDR3 DNA is TGCGCCAGCAGCTTGGGGGGCGGACAGGGAAATCAGCCCCAGCATTTT. It encodes CASSLGGGQGNQPQHF.

V is TRBV2 and J is TRBJ1-2; 7 bases agree with TRBD1. This CDR3 is built from 16 residues. Germline V gene sequence: CDR1 SNHLY, CDR2 FYNNEI. The ends lost 5 bases at V and 6 bases at J; junction bases unmatched: 15. The CDR3 loop reads CASSTRWGGDSHGYTF. CDR3 DNA sequence: TGTGCCAGCAGTACCCGTTGGGGGGGGGACAGCCATGGCTACACCTTC.

The chain employs TRBV5-1 and TRBJ1-1; the D is unclear. The CDR3 totals 14 residues. The V gene's germline CDR1 is SGHRS and CDR2 YFSETQ. Trimming pared 3 bases from V and 3 bases from J, leaving 12 bases between. The CDR3 region is CASSSEGGHTEAFF. DNA for the CDR3: TGCGCCAGCAGCTCCGAGGGTGGCCACACTGAAGCTTTCTTT.

The rearrangement joins TRBV9 to TRBJ2-3, with 13 bases that match TRBD2. The CDR3 runs to 16 residues. With V trimmed by 0 bases and J by 5 bases, 3 bases remained unmatched. Germline V gives CDR1 SGDLS, CDR2 YYNGEE. CDR3 nucleotides: TGTGCCAGCAGCGTAGGGACTAGCGGGAGAGTAGATACGCAGTATTTT. Translation: CASSVGTSGRVDTQYF.

CDR3 loop: CASSYSIRGGGNEQFF. The CDR3 nucleotides read TGTGCCAGCAGTTACTCGATTAGGGGAGGAGGTAATGAGCAGTTCTTC. The V and J genes are TRBV6-5 and TRBJ2-1; D may be TRBD2 (6 bases). Germline V gene sequence: CDR1 MNHEY, CDR2 SVGAGI. V dropped 0 bases and J dropped 7 bases, with 16 bases sitting between them. The CDR3 spans 16 residues.

V is TRBV1 and J is TRBJ2-1. TRBV1 is a known pseudogene. The CDR3 runs to 15 residues. The DNA for the CDR3 is TGCACCAGCAGCCAAGAAGGTCTCCCTCACAATGAGCAGTTCTTC. Amino acids: CTSSQEGLPHNEQFF.

This chain joins TRBV19 and TRBJ2-3, with D uncertain. Germline CDR1 LNHDA, CDR2 SQIVND (reference sequence). With 3 bases removed from V and 4 bases from J, the gap between germline ends came to 17 bases. The CDR3 loop spans 16 amino acids. The CDR3 protein is CASSILLRMGPDTQYF. The CDR3 DNA is TGTGCCAGTAGTATCCTTCTGAGAATGGGCCCAGATACGCAGTATTTT.

This chain joins TRBV19 and TRBJ1-3, with a possible D match to TRBD1 (5 bases). Trimming left V 10 bases short and J 1 base short, with 11 bases between. Germline CDR1 is LNHDA and CDR2 is SQIVND (reference sequence). This CDR3 contains 13 residues. In DNA, the CDR3 is TGTGCCACTTCCGACAGTTCTGGAAACACCATATATTTT. Protein sequence: CATSDSSGNTIYF.

This clone was found once. This chain links TRBV19 with TRBJ2-6, with no clear D. Between the trimmed V and J ends, which lost 3 bases and 4 bases, there was a span of 19 bases. CDR1 LNHDA and CDR2 SQIVND come from the germline V gene (reference sequence). The CDR3 spans 18 residues. The CDR3 sequence: CASSIGLYPAEGANVLTF. CDR3 nucleotide sequence: TGTGCCAGTAGTATTGGCCTCTACCCCGCGGAGGGGGCCAACGTCCTGACTTTC. The full variable domain, completed using reference TRBV19 and TRBJ2-6, is DGGITQSPKYLFRKEGQNVTLSCEQNLNHDAMYWYRQDPGQGLRLIYYSQIVNDFQKGDIAEGYSVSREKKESFPLTVTSAQKNPTAFYLCASSIGLYPAEGANVLTFGAGSRLTVL.

The rearrangement uses TRBV5-1 and TRBJ1-6, with TRBD1 matching 9 bases. CDR1 and CDR2 from the germline V gene are SGHRS and YFSETQ. Trimming cost V 3 bases and J 7 bases; bases outside gene matches: 5. This CDR3 comprises 15 residues. For the CDR3, the DNA is TGCGCCAGCAGCTACGGACAGGGGAGAAATTCACCCCTCCACTTT. As protein: CASSYGQGRNSPLHF.

This chain connects TRBV6-1 to TRBJ2-1; 7 bases are a match to TRBD2. The V and J ends lost 6 bases and 8 bases, in that order; junction bases with no gene match: 7. The CDR3 covers 13 residues. Germline values: CDR1 MNHNS, CDR2 SASEGT. The CDR3 DNA reads TGTGCCAGCAGACTAGAGCGGGGCGATGAGCAGTTCTTC. It encodes CASRLERGDEQFF.

The chain employs TRBV7-8 and TRBJ1-1; D is ambiguous. Germline lookup yields CDR1 SGHVS and CDR2 FQNEAQ. The CDR3 consists of 15 residues. V was trimmed by 5 bases and J by 0 bases, leaving 13 bases between them. The CDR3 nucleotides read TGTGCCAGCAGCACGACCGGGCACATGAACACTGAAGCTTTCTTT. Translating it yields CASSTTGHMNTEAFF.

V and J are TRBV25-1 and TRBJ1-2; possible D gene TRBD1, 6 bases. Looked up from germline, CDR1 is MGHDK and CDR2 is SYGVNS. The CDR3 runs 14 residues. The V gene lost 4 bases and the J gene lost 4 bases, with 13 bases spanning the gap. CDR3 amino acids: CASSGPTGIYGYTF. Here the CDR3 DNA reads TGTGCCAGCAGTGGGCCTACAGGGATCTATGGCTACACCTTC.

The chain joins TRBV6-4 to TRBJ2-1; D is unclear. This CDR3 has 14 amino acids. From germline, CDR1 is MRHNA and CDR2 SNTAGT. V lost 3 bases to trimming and J lost 8 bases, with 14 bases between them. CDR3 nucleotide sequence: TGTGCCAGCAGTGATATACTAAACGGGTATGAGCAGTTCTTC. Amino acid sequence: CASSDILNGYEQFF.